This T cell receptor (beta chain) was observed in a study of blood T cell repertoires in COVID-19. Turning to the study itself: The origin of the acute and convalescent COVID-19 samples was the United States, Italy and Spain. T cells, B-cell-depleted T cells, or PBMCs provided the cDNA or gDNA that served as material.

In the original workflow: Amplification of reference gene primers was used by the study to estimate nucleated cell counts. Measured with immunoSEQ multiplex PCR; TCRdb has only the in-frame clones, and not every one. V and J calls and clone size come straight from that table; D and trimming were deduced from the DNA. The sample lists some 150,000 clones; approximately 85% were seen once. The TCR was taken from a woman aged 60 to 75 with COVID-19, enrolled during active disease. The sequencing input was peripheral blood.

The CDR3 here is CATSRGTNTEAFF. The CDR3 DNA reads TGTGCCACCAGTCGGGGAACGAACACTGAAGCTTTCTTT. The rearrangement uses TRBV24-1 and TRBJ1-1; unclear D gene. CDR1 KGHDR and CDR2 SFDVKD come from the germline V gene. Trimming shortened V by 6 bases and J by 1 base, and 8 bases separated the two germline ends. This CDR3 region has 13 residues.